The source of this T cell receptor beta chain is a study of shared clonotypes between healthy human individuals. On the study more broadly: Used for every donor were three CD4 naive, three CD4 memory, two CD8 naive and one CD8 memory plate.

CD45RO-negative CD8 cells positively selected for CCR7 made up the naive population, which excluded terminally differentiated effector memory CD45RA+ cells. TCRdb's table, derived via immunoSEQ multiplex PCR, lists solely in-frame clones and lacks some. The data contain around 600,000 clones, around 95% of them seen just once; the ten biggest clones take up 0.11%. Germline V gene data show CDR1 as MNHNS and CDR2 as SASEGT. Trimming took off 1 base at V and 10 bases at J, with 14 bases between the two ends. The CDR3 is 14 amino acids. This chain uses TRBV6-1 with TRBJ1-5, with D uncertain. Material: naive CD8+ T cells sorted from blood. The receptor's source is a woman in her thirties in good health. For the CDR3, the DNA is TGTGCCAGCAGTGAAGTGTCCAGAGACTTACCCCAGCATTTT. Its protein is CASSEVSRDLPQHF.